This is a list of T cell receptor beta chains from one sample in a study of T cells in Graves' hyperthyroidism and ophthalmopathy. A single record per CDR3 protein comes from TCRdb applying MiXCR to the multiplex PCR reads. Of 330,000 or so distinct CDR3 sequences listed, around 19% are singletons. Sample: blood. The receptors were gathered from a man between 45 and 60 years old with Graves' ophthalmopathy. CDR3s include the opening cysteine and the closing phenylalanine or tryptophan.

J gene | V gene | CDR3 protein
TRBJ1-4 | TRBV7-9 | CASSLRLGGNEKLFF
TRBJ1-3 | TRBV5-6 | CASSLPSQGNTIYF
TRBJ1-1 | TRBV6-2/TRBV6-3 | CASSQQGINTEAFF
TRBJ1-5 | TRBV9 | CASSPRDTPQPQHF
TRBJ2-3 | TRBV20-1 | CSARDESDWTQYF
TRBJ2-3 | TRBV12-3/TRBV12-4 | CASTEDRKDTQYF
TRBJ2-5 | TRBV9 | CASSLRQGETQYF
TRBJ2-3 | TRBV2 | CASSVLAGASTDTQYF
TRBJ2-7 | TRBV9 | CASSAQENVYEQYF
TRBJ1-5 | TRBV28 | CASSLWTGSQPQHF
TRBJ2-7 | TRBV18 | CASSPTSGRIYEQYF
TRBJ2-7 | TRBV29-1 | CSVVGDPPAPPPYEQYF
TRBJ2-4 | TRBV20-1 | CSTKAGGMNIQYF
TRBJ1-1 | TRBV7-9 | CASSLGRLNTEASF
TRBJ2-7 | TRBV7-8 | CASSPRTAGPYEQYF
TRBJ1-1 | TRBV7-3 | CASSPQTGVEAFF
TRBJ1-1 | TRBV18 | CASSPGTEAFF
TRBJ2-1 | TRBV27 | CASRLAGEVREQFF
TRBJ2-7 | TRBV28 | CASTYGQGSTEQYF
TRBJ2-2 | TRBV20-1 | CSVAGVGNAGELFF
TRBJ2-3 | TRBV10-3 | CAIRPGPPYNTDTQYF
TRBJ2-1 | TRBV19 | CASSIGGTVREQFF
TRBJ2-1 | TRBV5-1 | CASSLAVGEQFF
TRBJ2-1 | TRBV14 | CASSSRSGSSYNEQFF
TRBJ2-7 | TRBV3-1 | CASSQFTGSYEQYF
TRBJ1-2 | TRBV20-1 | CSAPRGWAGRDYGYTF
TRBJ2-7 | TRBV30 | CAWTSGSFEQYF
TRBJ2-7 | TRBV3-1 | CASRRTGESYEQYF
TRBJ2-7 | TRBV6-1 | CASRTGRGTYEQYF
TRBJ2-5 | TRBV9 | CASSVNTGGQETQYF
TRBJ2-6 | TRBV28 | CASSFPGKTGANVLTF
TRBJ1-2 | TRBV7-8 | CASSPKSRVSNYGYTF
TRBJ2-2 | TRBV7-9 | CASSTSTGWTGELFF
TRBJ2-7 | TRBV28 | CASSRRGLAGSYEQYF
TRBJ2-4 | TRBV12-3/TRBV12-4 | CASSFVGVGTKNIQYF
TRBJ2-7 | TRBV10-3 | CAISDPTRYLNSYEQYF
TRBJ2-7 | TRBV7-9 | CASSLGDLGAAYEQYF
TRBJ1-1 | TRBV18 | CASSPGSPGREAFF
TRBJ2-5 | TRBV9 | CASSVDPATQYF
TRBJ2-3 | TRBV4-1 | CASTGFGGDTDTQYF
TRBJ1-1 | TRBV6-1 | CASRVPLNTEAFF
TRBJ2-7 | TRBV27 | CASSSLGDRVYEQYF
TRBJ1-2 | TRBV20-1 | CSARRREPYGYTF
TRBJ1-1 | TRBV29-1 | CSVTGGPEAFF
TRBJ2-1 | TRBV10-3 | CAISENGHEQFF
TRBJ2-7 | TRBV19 | CASSIGGGEQYF
TRBJ2-3 | TRBV12-3/TRBV12-4 | CASSLNLAGSTDTQYF
TRBJ2-7 | TRBV7-9 | CASSSWTDSSYEQYF
TRBJ2-7 | TRBV5-5 | CASSPRETGVYEQYF
TRBJ2-2 | TRBV12-3/TRBV12-4 | CASTLLSSGTGELFF
TRBJ2-5 | TRBV7-6 | CASSPSGSARETQYF
TRBJ2-1 | TRBV9 | CASTLTSGSYNEQFF
TRBJ2-5 | TRBV20-1 | CSARDDSETQYF
TRBJ1-2 | TRBV5-1 | CASSGGQVDYGYTF